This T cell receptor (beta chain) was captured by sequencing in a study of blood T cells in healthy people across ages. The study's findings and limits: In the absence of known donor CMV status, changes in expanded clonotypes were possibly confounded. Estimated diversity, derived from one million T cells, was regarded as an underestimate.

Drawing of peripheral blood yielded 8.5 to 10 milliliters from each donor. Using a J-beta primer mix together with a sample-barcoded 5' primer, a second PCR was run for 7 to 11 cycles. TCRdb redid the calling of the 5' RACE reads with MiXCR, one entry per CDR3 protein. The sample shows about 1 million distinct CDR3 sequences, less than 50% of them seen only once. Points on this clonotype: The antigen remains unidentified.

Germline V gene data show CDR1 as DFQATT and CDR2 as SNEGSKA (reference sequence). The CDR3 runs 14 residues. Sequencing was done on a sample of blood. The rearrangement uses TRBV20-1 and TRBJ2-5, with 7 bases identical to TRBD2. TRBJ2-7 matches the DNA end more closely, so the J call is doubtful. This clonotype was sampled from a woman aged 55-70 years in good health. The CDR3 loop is CSARVDGGGTEQYF. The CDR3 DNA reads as TGCAGTGCTAGAGTTGATGGGGGAGGGACCGAGCAGTACTTC.